One and the same sample provided the 21 T cell receptor beta chains below, sequenced in a study of blood T cell repertoires in COVID-19. Produced via immunoSEQ multiplex PCR; TCRdb's table is partial and in-frame only. The table lists about 270,000 clones, 80% to 90% of them singletons. Source material: PBMCs or T cells enriched from blood (not recorded which). All receptors come from a young woman who had recovered from COVID-19.

V usage is TRBV5-5 and J usage is TRBJ2-5; TRBD1 matches at 9 bases. J lost 5 bases, V lost 4 bases, and 9 bases had no gene match. Germline V gives CDR1 SGHKS, CDR2 YYEKEE (reference sequence). The CDR3 sequence is 15 residues long. In DNA form, the CDR3 reads TGTGCCAGCAGCACCGTACAGGGGGCGTTGGAGACCCAGTACTTC. Its protein is CASSTVQGALETQYF.

The V and J genes are TRBV27 and TRBJ1-2, with D unclear. Germline CDR1 reads MNHEY; CDR2 reads SMNVEV (reference sequence). This CDR3 has 13 residues. V lost 3 bases and J lost 1, with 6 bases in between. The CDR3 DNA follows: TGTGCCAGCAGTTTCGCGGATAACTATGGCTACACCTTC. It specifies CASSFADNYGYTF.

The chain uses TRBV2 and TRBJ1-4, with a weak D call TRBD1 (6 bases). The CDR3 is 13 residues long. Germline lookup yields CDR1 SNHLY and CDR2 FYNNEI. Trimming left V 9 bases short and J 7 bases short, with 15 bases between. Written as DNA, the CDR3 is TGTGCCAGTCTACAGGGTGAGGCTGAAAAACTGTTTTTT. This translates into CASLQGEAEKLFF. The full variable domain, rest sourced from reference TRBV2 and TRBJ1-4, is EPEVTQTPSHQVTQMGQEVILRCVPISNHLYFYWYRQILGQKVEFLVSFYNNEISEKSEIFDDQFSVERPDGSNFTLKIRSTKLEDSAMYFCASLQGEAEKLFFGSGTQLSVL.

The gene calls are TRBV2 and TRBJ1-2, with a weak D call TRBD1 (5 bases). Trimming cost V 5 bases and J 8 bases, with 18 bases left between them. The CDR3 runs 14 residues. Germline CDR1 SNHLY, CDR2 FYNNEI. The CDR3 sequence: CASSSQGRARGYTF. CDR3 DNA sequence: TGTGCCAGCAGTTCCCAGGGTAGGGCGCGGGGCTACACCTTC.

The J gene is TRBJ1-1, the V gene TRBV7-8; 7 nucleotides match TRBD1. The CDR3 consists of 15 residues. Germline trimming cut 1 base from V and 4 bases from J; bases unmatched to any gene: 6. Germline V gives CDR1 SGHVS, CDR2 FQNEAQ. The chain's CDR3 is CASSLGSSGGTEAFF. The CDR3 bases are TGTGCCAGCAGCTTAGGTTCGTCAGGGGGCACTGAAGCTTTCTTT.

V usage is TRBV7-2 and J usage is TRBJ2-5; D is ambiguous. This CDR3 has 16 amino acids. The V and J ends lost 1 base and 4 bases respectively, with 16 bases between them. CDR1 and CDR2 (germline): SGHTA, FQGNSA. The CDR3 DNA sequence: TGTGCCAGCAGCTTAGGGGTCCAACTACCTGGAGAGACCCAGTACTTC. This sequence encodes CASSLGVQLPGETQYF.

The chain couples TRBV12-5 to TRBJ1-1; D call uncertain. The ends were cut back, 8 bases at V and 11 bases at J, with 21 bases in the middle. CDR1 is LGHNT and CDR2 is FRNRAP in the germline V gene. The CDR3 has 13 amino acids. The CDR3 coding sequence is TGTGCTAGTCTTTCCGACCCATGGGCCGATGCTTTCTTT. It yields the protein CASLSDPWADAFF. Drawing the rest from reference TRBV12-5 and TRBJ1-1, the complete variable domain is DARVTQTPRHKVTEMGQEVTMRCQPILGHNTVFWYRQTMMQGLELLAYFRNRAPLDDSGMPKDRFSAEMPDATLATLKIQPSEPRDSAVYFCASLSDPWADAFFGQGTRLTVV.

V gene TRBV2 combines with J gene TRBJ2-7, with TRBD1 matching 10 bases. Germline-derived CDR1 and CDR2 are SNHLY and FYNNEI. This CDR3 is 14 amino acids long. Trimming took 8 bases from V and 4 from J; bases not matched to a gene: 8. CDR3 loop: CASGLDRGQYEQYF. In nucleotides, the CDR3 is TGTGCCAGCGGACTCGACAGGGGGCAATACGAGCAGTACTTC.

The V and J genes are TRBV5-1 and TRBJ1-6; D remains unclear. The length of the CDR3 is 14 residues. The V gene lost 6 bases and the J gene lost 9 bases, with 16 bases spanning the gap. Germline V lookup: CDR1 SGHRS, CDR2 YFSETQ. The CDR3: CASNPAGMGSPLHF. The CDR3 nucleotides are TGCGCCAGCAACCCTGCCGGGATGGGTTCACCCCTCCACTTT.

The gene calls are TRBV7-8 and TRBJ1-4; D might be TRBD1 (6 bases). V lost 5 bases and J 13 bases, leaving 17 bases between the germline ends. CDR1 is SGHVS, CDR2 FQNEAQ, per germline. The CDR3 length is 13 residues. CDR3 coding DNA: TGTGCCAGCAGCGACAGGCGATCGATGGGACTGTTTTTT. This encodes CASSDRRSMGLFF. Based on the CDR3 plus reference TRBV7-8 and TRBJ1-4, the full variable domain is GAGVSQSPRYKVAKRGQDVALRCDPISGHVSLFWYQQALGQGPEFLTYFQNEAQLDKSGLPSDRFFAERPEGSVSTLKIQRTQQEDSAVYLCASSDRRSMGLFFGSGTQLSVL.

The chain is built from TRBV28 and TRBJ1-4; tentatively, D is TRBD1 (6 bases). The CDR3 is 16 amino acids. V was trimmed by 2 bases and J by 0 bases, leaving 10 bases between them. Germline V CDR1 and CDR2: MDHEN, SYDVKM. CDR3 loop: CASSLLQGATNEKLFF. The CDR3 DNA reads TGTGCCAGCAGTTTACTACAGGGCGCAACTAATGAAAAACTGTTTTTT.

The gene calls are TRBV12-5 and TRBJ2-1, with D possibly being TRBD1 (5 bases). Trimming took off 2 bases at V and 3 bases at J, with 17 bases between the two ends. The CDR3 has 17 residues. Germline V lookup: CDR1 LGHNT, CDR2 FRNRAP. CDR3 sequence: CASGLSGDSPLYNEQFF. The CDR3 bases are TGTGCTAGTGGTTTGTCCGGTGACAGCCCCCTCTACAATGAGCAGTTCTTC.

CDR3: CASSDPGQGLVDYGYTF. The CDR3 DNA reads as TGCGCCAGCAGCGATCCGGGACAGGGGCTAGTAGACTATGGCTACACCTTC. V usage is TRBV5-1 and J usage is TRBJ1-2, with 10 bases lining up with TRBD1. The CDR3 consists of 17 residues. Looked up from germline, CDR1 is SGHRS and CDR2 is YFSETQ. J was trimmed by 3 bases and V by 4 bases; bases with no gene match: 12. The full variable domain, its missing parts supplied by reference TRBV5-1 and TRBJ1-2, is KAGVTQTPRYLIKTRGQQVTLSCSPISGHRSVSWYQQTPGQGLQFLFEYFSETQRNKGNFPGRFSGRQFSNSRSEMNVSTLELGDSALYLCASSDPGQGLVDYGYTFGSGTRLTVV.

V is TRBV15 and J is TRBJ1-1; TRBD1 matches 7 bases. Losses at the gene ends were 1 base for V and 0 bases for J; bases not matched to a gene: 5. CDR1 LNHNV and CDR2 YYDKDF come from the germline V gene (reference sequence). The CDR3 is 16 residues long. DNA of the CDR3: TGTGCCACCAGCAGAGTGGCAGGGGGGCTGAACACTGAAGCTTTCTTT. Amino acids: CATSRVAGGLNTEAFF.

This chain connects TRBV6-5 to TRBJ2-5; D possibly corresponds to TRBD2 (5 bases). The V gene's germline CDR1 is MNHEY and CDR2 SVGAGI. The ends were cut back, 0 bases at V and 4 bases at J, with 15 bases in the middle. This CDR3 region has 16 residues. The CDR3 DNA reads TGTGCCAGCAGTTACTCCCCGACGGGGTTTGTAGAGACCCAGTACTTC. It codes for CASSYSPTGFVETQYF.

V usage is TRBV6-5 and J usage is TRBJ2-5; TRBD1 might be the D (6 bases). The CDR3 contains 14 residues. Germline CDR1 and CDR2: MNHEY and SVGAGI. V was pared by 5 bases and J by 6 bases, with 16 bases between. The CDR3 region is CASSRGGGLKTQYF. The CDR3 nucleotides are TGTGCCAGCAGTCGAGGGGGTGGTCTAAAGACCCAGTACTTC.

This chain links TRBV7-6 with TRBJ1-2; no clear D gene. The CDR3 contains 13 residues. Trimming removed 4 bases from V and 8 bases from J, with 14 bases in between. CDR1 SGHVS and CDR2 FNYEAQ come from the germline V gene. The CDR3 region has the DNA TGTGCCAGCAGCTCGGCGGCCTCGGGGGGCTACACCTTC. It yields the protein CASSSAASGGYTF.

The genes are TRBV18 and TRBJ2-7; 9 nucleotides align to TRBD1. This CDR3 has 15 residues. Germline CDR1 KGHSH, CDR2 LQKENI. With V trimmed by 4 bases and J by 6 bases, 10 bases remained unmatched. In DNA form, the CDR3 reads TGTGCCAGCTCACTACCGGACAGGGGTGAGGCCGAGCAGTACTTC. Translated, it gives CASSLPDRGEAEQYF.

The V and J genes are TRBV28 and TRBJ2-3; 8 bases line up with TRBD1. CDR3 size: 14 residues. With V trimmed by 6 bases and J by 6 bases, 8 bases remained unmatched. Germline assignment: CDR1 MDHEN and CDR2 SYDVKM. CDR3 DNA sequence: TGTGCCAGCAGCGTTATACAGGGGGTGGATACGCAGTATTTT. The encoded protein is CASSVIQGVDTQYF.

The chain joins TRBV6-6 to TRBJ1-2; tentatively, D is TRBD1 (6 bases). The CDR3 contains 14 residues. Trimming removed 5 bases from V and 4 bases from J, with 14 bases in between. CDR1 and CDR2 (germline): MNHNY, SVGAGI (reference sequence). The CDR3 nucleotides are TGTGCCAGCAGTCCGGGTACAGGGTTCTATGGCTACACCTTC. Translated: CASSPGTGFYGYTF.

The chain is built from TRBV7-8 and TRBJ2-7; TRBD2 might be the D (6 bases). The length of the CDR3 is 14 residues. V was cut by 5 bases and J by 7 bases, with 18 bases left in between. Germline-derived CDR1 and CDR2 are SGHVS and FQNEAQ. CDR3 DNA sequence: TGTGCCAGCAGCCCCACTGATGGGGCGGGGGAGCAGTACTTC. Translated: CASSPTDGAGEQYF.